These 21 T cell receptor beta chains came from one sample sequenced in a study of blood T cell repertoires in COVID-19. The assay was immunoSEQ multiplex PCR, and TCRdb's table has in-frame clones only and misses some. The sample has around 140,000 clones, approximately 80% seen once; the top ten hold roughly 17%. The sample taken for sequencing was peripheral blood. Receptor source: a man in his forties or fifties with acute or convalescent COVID-19.

The rearrangement links TRBV30 to TRBJ2-7; 9 bases align to TRBD1. Germline-derived CDR1 and CDR2 are GTSNPN and SVGIG (reference sequence). J lost 5 bases, V lost 0 bases, and 2 bases had no gene match. The CDR3 is made up of 13 amino acids. The DNA of the CDR3 is TGTGCCTGGAGTGTGGACAGGGGCCACGAGCAGTACGTC. Encoded protein: CAWSVDRGHEQYV.

This clone was detected a few times. The chain joins TRBV9 to TRBJ1-4, with 7 bases lining up with TRBD1. The ends lost 4 bases at V and 6 bases at J; junction bases unmatched: 9. Germline V gene sequence: CDR1 SGDLS, CDR2 YYNGEE. This CDR3 is built from 15 residues. CDR3 coding DNA: TGTGCCAGCAGCACCCGGGACAGTGGGTATGAAAAACTGTTTTTT. This gives the protein CASSTRDSGYEKLFF. Combining the CDR3 with reference TRBV9 and TRBJ1-4 gives the whole variable domain DSGVTQTPKHLITATGQRVTLRCSPRSGDLSVYWYQQSLDQGLQFLIQYYNGEERAKGNILERFSAQQFPDLHSELNLSSLELGDSALYFCASSTRDSGYEKLFFGSGTQLSVL.

The J gene is TRBJ2-7, the V gene TRBV3-1 (or the pseudogene TRBV3-2); D may be TRBD1 (5 bases). Trimming shortened V by 3 bases and J by 10 bases, and 10 bases separated the two germline ends. Germline V gives CDR1 LGHDT, CDR2 YNNKEL (reference sequence). This CDR3 is 11 amino acids long. The CDR3 DNA sequence: TGTGCCAGCAGCCAGAGACAGAAACAGTACGTC. Its protein product is CASSQRQKQYV.

This rearrangement joins TRBV25-1 to TRBJ1-1, with D possibly TRBD1 on 6 matching bases. V was pared by 3 bases and J by 4 bases, with 12 bases between. Germline CDR1 MGHDK, CDR2 SYGVNS. There are 14 residues in the CDR3. As DNA, the CDR3 is TGTGCCAGCAGTGATTCCAAAGGGGGCACTGAAGCTTTCTTT. Protein: CASSDSKGGTEAFF.

The chain carries TRBV9 and TRBJ2-1; D is perhaps TRBD1 (6 bases). V was shortened by 2 bases and J by 6 bases, with 9 bases between the two germline ends. This CDR3 comprises 13 residues. CDR1 and CDR2 (germline): SGDLS, YYNGEE. The DNA of the CDR3 is TGTGCCAGCAGCGTGCAACAGGGCAATGAGCAGTTCTTC. Protein: CASSVQQGNEQFF.

This chain links TRBV30 with TRBJ1-5; 12 bases fit TRBD1. Trimming at V came to 5 bases and at J to 2 bases, leaving 4 bases not matched to a gene. Germline CDR1 and CDR2: GTSNPN and SVGIG (reference sequence). The CDR3 consists of 15 residues. This CDR3 reads CAWGTGGAGNQPQHF. In DNA form, the CDR3 reads TGTGCCTGGGGGACAGGGGGCGCCGGCAATCAGCCCCAGCATTTT.

This clone turned up a few times. J is TRBJ1-1 and V is TRBV9; D not resolved. There are 14 residues in the CDR3. Germline CDR1 SGDLS, CDR2 YYNGEE. The germline V and J ends were trimmed by 2 bases and 0 bases, with 8 bases remaining between them. In DNA form, the CDR3 reads TGTGCCAGCAGCGTTAACAGCTTGAACACTGAAGCTTTCTTT. Its protein is CASSVNSLNTEAFF. The full variable domain, its missing parts supplied by reference TRBV9 and TRBJ1-1, is DSGVTQTPKHLITATGQRVTLRCSPRSGDLSVYWYQQSLDQGLQFLIQYYNGEERAKGNILERFSAQQFPDLHSELNLSSLELGDSALYFCASSVNSLNTEAFFGQGTRLTVV.

The chain combines TRBV27 with TRBJ1-4; 7 bases fit TRBD1. CDR3 length: 14 amino acids. Looked up from germline, CDR1 is MNHEY and CDR2 is SMNVEV (reference sequence). With 8 bases clipped from V and 4 bases from J, the junction kept 7 bases outside the gene matches. CDR3 sequence (DNA): TGTGCCAGCGGAAAGACAGGGTTTAATGAAAAACTGTTTTTT. Its protein product is CASGKTGFNEKLFF.

There are a few counts of this clone. The genes are TRBV18 and TRBJ1-1; D remains unclear. This CDR3 is built from 15 residues. V shed 2 bases and J shed 1 base, with 11 bases lying between them. The germline gives CDR1 KGHSH, CDR2 LQKENI. The CDR3 reads CASSPARNKNTEAFF. The CDR3 bases are TGTGCCAGCTCACCAGCCAGGAACAAGAACACTGAAGCTTTCTTT.

The count of this clone is one. The gene calls are TRBV10-2 and TRBJ1-1; 9 positions agree with TRBD1. CDR1 and CDR2 (germline): WSHSY, SAAADI. This CDR3 has 14 residues. V was pared by 10 bases and J by 5 bases, with 11 bases of the junction left unmatched. In nucleotides, the CDR3 is TGCGCCATCCTGAGGGACAGGGAAGGAACTGAAGCTTTCTTT. Amino acids: CAILRDREGTEAFF.

This clone showed up just a few times. In the same sample, other DNA sequences code for this CDR3. The chain is built from TRBV3-1 (or the pseudogene TRBV3-2) and TRBJ2-3; D unresolved. V lost 1 base to trimming and J lost 4 bases, with 6 bases between them. The germline gives CDR1 LGHDT, CDR2 YNNKEL (reference sequence). The CDR3 has 13 amino acids. CDR3 coding DNA: TGTGCCAGCAGCCAAGGGCTAGCAGATACGCAGTATTTT. Its translation: CASSQGLADTQYF.

V usage is TRBV12-3 or TRBV12-4 and J usage is TRBJ1-3; the match to TRBD1 covers 10 bases. The junction had 0 bases not matched to a gene; V was cut back by 8 bases and J by 2 bases. The CDR3 consists of 13 residues. The chain's CDR3 is CASGTGAGNTIYF. In nucleotides, the CDR3 is TGTGCCAGCGGGACAGGGGCTGGAAACACCATATATTTT.

In DNA form, the CDR3 reads TGTGCCAGTAGCCGATTCCAAGGACAGGCCTACGAGCAGTACTTC. Amino acids: CASSRFQGQAYEQYF. The chain uses TRBV19 and TRBJ2-7, with 7 bases lining up with TRBD1. This CDR3 contains 15 residues. V was pared by 6 bases and J by 2 bases, with 10 bases of the junction left unmatched. CDR1 and CDR2 (germline): LNHDA, SQIVND (reference sequence).

The rearrangement uses TRBV6-5 and TRBJ1-2; 9 positions agree with TRBD1. CDR3 size: 13 residues. V was clipped by 10 bases and J by 4 bases; unmatched bases: 7. The V gene's germline CDR1 is MNHEY and CDR2 SVGAGI. CDR3 nucleotides: TGTGCCATCGGACAGGGGAATTTCTATGGCTACACCTTC. Amino acids: CAIGQGNFYGYTF.

This sequence joins TRBV7-9 and TRBJ2-1; 9 bases are a match to TRBD1. V was clipped by 5 bases and J by 7 bases; unmatched bases: 15. CDR3 length: 17 residues. Germline V gene lookup returns CDR1 SEHNR and CDR2 FQNEAQ (reference sequence). The CDR3 bases are TGTGCCAGCAGCCCGGGGGCGGGACAGGGTAGTAGGAATGAGCAGTTCTTC. Translation gives CASSPGAGQGSRNEQFF.

This chain joins TRBV19 and TRBJ1-5, with D hard to call. V was cut by 5 bases and J by 0 bases, with 8 bases left in between. The CDR3 has 14 residues. Looked up from germline, CDR1 is LNHDA and CDR2 is SQIVND (reference sequence). The chain's CDR3 is CASSLENSNQPQHF. CDR3 nucleotide sequence: TGTGCCAGTAGTCTGGAGAATAGCAATCAGCCCCAGCATTTT. The whole variable domain, remainder taken from reference TRBV19 and TRBJ1-5, is DGGITQSPKYLFRKEGQNVTLSCEQNLNHDAMYWYRQDPGQGLRLIYYSQIVNDFQKGDIAEGYSVSREKKESFPLTVTSAQKNPTAFYLCASSLENSNQPQHFGDGTRLSIL.

Remarks on this clone: A far larger clone is off by one base, so a read error is likely. The sample has other DNA sequences that encode this CDR3 too. This chain links TRBV19 with TRBJ1-1; D gene uncertain. The V gene's germline CDR1 is LNHDA and CDR2 SQIVND (reference sequence). The CDR3 contains 12 residues. V dropped 3 bases and J dropped 1 base, with 3 bases sitting between them. The CDR3 coding sequence is TGTGCCAGTAGTATCCGGAACACTGAAGCTTTCTTT. Protein sequence: CASSIRNTEAFF.

Regarding this clone: Other DNA sequences in this specimen translate into the identical CDR3. DNA of the CDR3: TGTGCCTGGAGTCCGGGACAGTCGAACACTGAAGCTTTCTTT. Protein: CAWSPGQSNTEAFF. The chain carries TRBV30 and TRBJ1-1, with 7 nucleotides matching TRBD1. Germline loops: CDR1 GTSNPN, CDR2 SVGIG (reference sequence). The V and J ends lost 2 bases and 1 base, in that order; junction bases with no gene match: 4. CDR3 size: 14 residues.

V gene TRBV6-5 combines with J gene TRBJ1-3; TRBD1 might be the D (6 bases). Deletions cut 4 bases from V and 3 bases from J, with 10 bases between. CDR1 and CDR2 (germline): MNHEY, SVGAGI. CDR3 length equals 14 residues. CDR3 DNA sequence: TGTGCCAGCAGTTTAGGCAGGGGTGGAAACACCATATATTTT. Translating it yields CASSLGRGGNTIYF.

This clone appeared once. The V call is TRBV25-1, the J call TRBJ2-1; D may be TRBD1 (5 bases). Germline CDR1 reads MGHDK; CDR2 reads SYGVNS. V was pared by 2 bases and J by 7 bases, with 12 bases between. The CDR3 consists of 14 residues. This chain's CDR3 is CASSEQGIGNEQFF. The CDR3 bases are TGTGCCAGCAGTGAACAGGGTATCGGAAATGAGCAGTTCTTC.

The chain is built from TRBV6-2 or TRBV6-3 and TRBJ1-2; 8 bases map to TRBD1. The CDR3 runs 16 residues. V was clipped by 5 bases and J by 0 bases; unmatched bases: 8. Germline values: CDR1 MNHEY, CDR2 SVGEGT. CDR3 in amino acids: CASSITGTGANYGYTF. The CDR3 nucleotides read TGTGCCAGCAGTATCACCGGGACAGGCGCTAACTATGGCTACACCTTC.